The next 22 T cell receptor beta chains were all read from a single sample in a study of breast tumors, draining lymph nodes, adjacent tissues. Axillary draining lymph nodes of breast cancer patients supplied the node samples. TCRdb reprocessed the multiplex PCR reads via MiXCR and lists one record per CDR3 protein. This table has around 230,000 distinct CDR3 sequences, 30% to 35% appearing once. Sequencing was done on a sample of axillary lymph node tissue. These receptors were collected from a female donor with breast cancer. Some clones in this sample may be carry-over from other donors' samples.

The J gene is TRBJ2-2, the V gene TRBV9; the match to TRBD2 covers 7 bases. In germline, CDR1 is SGDLS, CDR2 YYNGEE. The CDR3 runs 15 residues. V lost 0 bases to trimming and J lost 5 bases; unmatched junction nucleotides: 4. CDR3 protein: CASSVAGGLTGELFF. CDR3 DNA sequence: TGTGCCAGCAGCGTAGCGGGGGGACTAACCGGGGAGCTGTTTTTT.

This clonotype was counted ten times or more. The gene calls are TRBV10-3 and TRBJ2-7; perhaps D is TRBD1 or TRBD2 (5 bases each). This CDR3 spans 13 amino acids. The V gene's germline CDR1 is ENHRY and CDR2 SYGVKD. Between the trimmed V and J ends, which lost 8 bases and 1 base, there was a span of 12 bases. Here the CDR3 DNA reads TGTGCCATCGGAGGAGACAGTTCCTACGAGCAGTACTTC. It encodes CAIGGDSSYEQYF.

This clonotype has just one count. The chain has TRBV15 and TRBJ2-7; tentatively, D is TRBD1 (5 bases). Germline V gene lookup returns CDR1 LNHNV and CDR2 YYDKDF (reference sequence). The CDR3 is 13 residues long. V was cut by 2 bases and J by 3 bases, with 8 bases left in between. The DNA for the CDR3 is TGTGCCACCAGCAGACAGGGATTCTACGAGCAGTACTTC. Its translation is CATSRQGFYEQYF.

J is TRBJ2-1 and V is TRBV6-6; TRBD1 or TRBD2 may be the D gene (5 bases each). Germline V gene data show CDR1 as MNHNY and CDR2 as SVGAGI (reference sequence). The CDR3 spans 16 residues. V lost 10 bases and J 0 bases, leaving 19 bases between the germline ends. CDR3 residues: CATDPGPQGSYNEQFF. The CDR3 DNA follows: TGTGCCACCGATCCGGGACCGCAAGGCTCCTACAATGAGCAGTTCTTC.

This clonotype appeared many times. This sequence joins TRBV5-6 and TRBJ2-2, with D tentatively TRBD1 (6 bases). V shed 2 bases and J shed 6 bases, with 14 bases lying between them. CDR3 length: 15 residues. Germline V lookup: CDR1 SGHDT, CDR2 YYEEEE. Here the CDR3 DNA reads TGTGCCAGCAGCTTTGGGACATTGGGTCCCGGGGAGCTGTTTTTT. Translation: CASSFGTLGPGELFF.

This clonotype was recorded at least ten times. The chain uses TRBV6-5 and TRBJ1-6; D remains ambiguous. This CDR3 comprises 12 residues. Germline assignment: CDR1 MNHEY and CDR2 SVGAGI. Trimming removed 10 bases from V and 10 bases from J, with 14 bases in between. This chain's CDR3 is CAIESRWSPLHF. DNA for the CDR3: TGTGCCATCGAATCGAGGTGGTCACCCCTCCACTTT.

This clonotype was seen at least ten times. The gene calls are TRBV9 and TRBJ2-1; 11 bases are a match to TRBD2. This CDR3 region has 16 residues. The V gene's germline CDR1 is SGDLS and CDR2 YYNGEE. J was trimmed by 10 bases and V by 0 bases; bases with no gene match: 9. The DNA for the CDR3 is TGTGCCAGCAGCGTAGGGATTAGCGGGGGGGTGGGGGAGCAGTTCTTC. This encodes CASSVGISGGVGEQFF.

For this clonotype: Compared with germline, one end of the junction differs, possibly owing to a read error. This chain connects TRBV2 to TRBJ2-2; TRBD1 matches 8 bases. The CDR3 is 9 amino acids. Germline V gene data show CDR1 as SNHLY and CDR2 as FYNNEI. The CDR3 sequence is CASSDRGQF. The CDR3 DNA reads TGTGCCAGCAGTGACAGGGGGCAATTT.

This chain links TRBV27 with TRBJ2-4; the match to TRBD1 covers 12 bases. Per the germline V gene, CDR1 is MNHEY and CDR2 is SMNVEV (reference sequence). This CDR3 is 16 amino acids long. Trimming removed 6 bases from V and 1 base from J; junction bases left unmatched: 4. The CDR3 coding sequence is TGTGCCAGCAGGGAGGGACAGGGGGCGGCCAAAAACATTCAGTACTTC. It specifies CASREGQGAAKNIQYF.

The V gene is TRBV28, the J gene TRBJ1-6; D remains unclear. The CDR3 is made up of 17 amino acids. V was trimmed by 4 bases and J by 7 bases, leaving 20 bases between them. Germline CDR1 reads MDHEN; CDR2 reads SYDVKM. The CDR3 loop reads CASSSSTSGFRNSPLHF. The CDR3 DNA sequence: TGTGCCAGCAGTTCCTCGACTAGCGGGTTTCGAAATTCACCCCTCCACTTT.

This clonotype was counted ten times or more. J is TRBJ1-6 and V is TRBV11-3; 10 positions match TRBD1. With V trimmed by 4 bases and J by 9 bases, 3 bases remained unmatched. The CDR3 sequence is 14 residues long. Germline V gives CDR1 SGHNT, CDR2 YENEEA. The CDR3, as DNA: TGTGCCAGCAGCTCGACAGGGGGCAGTTCACCCCTCCACTTT. It specifies CASSSTGGSSPLHF.

The chain employs TRBV15 and TRBJ2-7, with TRBD1 matching 11 bases. CDR1 LNHNV and CDR2 YYDKDF come from the germline V gene (reference sequence). The V gene end was trimmed by 1 base and the J gene end by 2 bases; junction bases not matched to a gene: 4. The length of the CDR3 is 16 residues. CDR3 DNA sequence: TGTGCCACCAGCAGAGCGGGGGACAGGGGGACCTACGAGCAGTACTTC. Protein product: CATSRAGDRGTYEQYF. Looking up the rest from reference TRBV15 and TRBJ2-7 gives the full variable domain: DAMVIQNPRYQVTQFGKPVTLSCSQTLNHNVMYWYQQKSSQAPKLLFHYYDKDFNNEADTPDNFQSRRPNTSFCFLDIRSPGLGDTAMYLCATSRAGDRGTYEQYFGPGTRLTVT.

The sample holds many counts of this clonotype. The chain has TRBV19 and TRBJ2-7, with 9 bases lining up with TRBD2. V lost 3 bases to trimming and J lost 2 bases; unmatched junction nucleotides: 2. Germline V gene sequence: CDR1 LNHDA, CDR2 SQIVND (reference sequence). This CDR3 has 14 residues. The CDR3 loop is CASSILAGPYEQYF. CDR3 nucleotide sequence: TGTGCCAGTAGTATCCTAGCGGGACCCTACGAGCAGTACTTC.

The chain has TRBV20-1 and TRBJ2-3; 8 bases are a match to TRBD2. V lost 5 bases and J lost 5; bases outside the gene matches: 12. Germline V gene sequence: CDR1 DFQATT, CDR2 SNEGSKA (reference sequence). The CDR3 has 15 residues. The DNA for the CDR3 is TGCAGTGCTGCCACCGGGGCGGGGGGCGGAGATACGCAGTATTTT. Its translation: CSAATGAGGGDTQYF.

The sample holds many counts of this clonotype. The J gene is TRBJ2-3, the V gene TRBV7-2, with D unclear. Germline V gene data show CDR1 as SGHTA and CDR2 as FQGNSA. The CDR3 contains 15 residues. V was pared by 0 bases and J by 1 base, with 8 bases between. CDR3 nucleotide sequence: TGTGCCAGCAGCTTAGCGGGGTCTGGCACAGATACGCAGTATTTT. It codes for CASSLAGSGTDTQYF.

This clonotype was counted ten times or more. The CDR3 sequence is CATSDLAGEGTDTQYF. DNA of the CDR3: TGTGCCACCAGTGACTTAGCGGGAGAGGGCACAGATACGCAGTATTTT. V is TRBV24-1 and J is TRBJ2-3, with 9 nucleotides matching TRBD2. CDR1 and CDR2 (germline): KGHDR, SFDVKD. V shed 4 bases, J shed 1 base, and the junction held 5 bases outside the gene matches. There are 16 residues in the CDR3.

This clonotype was detected ten times or more. The V gene is TRBV7-2, the J gene TRBJ1-5; the D gene is possibly TRBD1 (6 bases). The CDR3 loop spans 14 amino acids. V was shortened by 5 bases and J by 5 bases, with 13 bases between the two germline ends. Germline V gives CDR1 SGHTA, CDR2 FQGNSA. CDR3 coding DNA: TGTGCCAGCAGCCCCGACGCAGGGGATCAGCCCCAGCATTTT. This gives the protein CASSPDAGDQPQHF.

About this clonotype itself: Possible read error: a much larger clone is one base away. The gene calls are TRBV2 and TRBJ2-3; unclear D gene. Germline assignment: CDR1 SNHLY and CDR2 FYNNEI. This CDR3 contains 9 residues. CDR3 in DNA: TGTGACAGCACAGATACGCAGTATTTT. Translating gives CDSTDTQYF.

This clonotype was seen ten or more times. The rearrangement uses TRBV24-1 and TRBJ2-3, with D unresolved. CDR1 is KGHDR and CDR2 is SFDVKD in the germline V gene. V gave up 6 bases and J gave up 4 bases, with 10 bases separating them. The CDR3 covers 13 residues. The CDR3 spells CATSLNVADTQYF. DNA for the CDR3: TGTGCCACCAGTTTAAATGTCGCAGATACGCAGTATTTT.

This clonotype was counted ten times or more. This chain connects TRBV20-1 to TRBJ1-2; possibly TRBD1 for D (6 bases). Germline CDR1 DFQATT, CDR2 SNEGSKA (reference sequence). The CDR3 is 14 amino acids. V gave up 6 bases and J gave up 4 bases, with 18 bases separating them. The DNA for the CDR3 is TGCAGTGCCCCCGAACAGGGAGCCCGCTATGGCTACACCTTC. Amino acids: CSAPEQGARYGYTF.

This clonotype has at least ten counts. This rearrangement joins TRBV10-1 to TRBJ2-2, with 7 bases that match TRBD2. CDR1 is WNHNN and CDR2 is SYGVQD in the germline V gene (reference sequence). The junction had 1 base not matched to a gene; V was cut back by 0 bases and J by 6 bases. The length of the CDR3 is 14 residues. The CDR3: CASSESGLAGELFF. DNA for the CDR3: TGCGCCAGCAGTGAGTCAGGACTAGCCGGGGAGCTGTTTTTT.

The chain recombines TRBV20-1 with TRBJ2-7; maybe TRBD2 (6 bases). Trimming left V 0 bases short and J 2 bases short, with 14 bases between. From germline, CDR1 is DFQATT and CDR2 SNEGSKA (reference sequence). CDR3 length: 15 amino acids. CDR3 amino acids: CSARDNRGRTYEQYF. The CDR3 bases are TGCAGTGCTAGAGATAATAGAGGGAGGACCTACGAGCAGTACTTC.